A single sample is the source of the 26 T cell receptor beta chains below, sequenced in a study of response to subunit inactivated influenza vaccine. Each CDR3 protein gets one entry after TCRdb re-called the RT-PCR reads with MiXCR. The sample has approximately 530,000 distinct CDR3 sequences; 13% are singletons. The sequenced sample was PBMCs from blood, obtained roughly 48 days after vaccination. These receptors were taken from a man aged 50 to 60 who received an inactivated influenza vaccine.

This clonotype appeared many times. The chain has TRBV25-1 and TRBJ2-7; a weak D match, TRBD1 (5 bases). The CDR3 sequence is 11 residues long. CDR1 is MGHDK, CDR2 SYGVNS, per germline. The V gene lost 4 bases and the J gene lost 5 bases, with 6 bases spanning the gap. The CDR3 DNA is TGTGCCAGCAGTGGGGGCAACGAGCAGTACTTC. Translated: CASSGGNEQYF.

The sample holds a few counts of this clonotype. The chain combines TRBV7-2 with TRBJ2-3; D is ambiguous. Germline V gene data show CDR1 as SGHTA and CDR2 as FQGNSA. Trimming pared 5 bases from V and 6 bases from J, leaving 12 bases between. The CDR3 has 13 residues. The CDR3 bases are TGTGCCAGCAGCCCCAACCATCGGGATACGCAGTATTTT. It is translated as CASSPNHRDTQYF.

The chain combines TRBV7-6 with TRBJ2-1; 7 bases agree with TRBD2. The CDR3 consists of 15 residues. Germline V gene sequence: CDR1 SGHVS, CDR2 FNYEAQ. V shed 0 bases and J 7 bases; nucleotides not matched to a gene: 6. CDR3 sequence (DNA): TGTGCCAGCAGCTTAGCCGGGGGGACTCTAAATGAGCAGTTCTTC. Translating gives CASSLAGGTLNEQFF.

The chain joins TRBV7-9 to TRBJ2-6; 9 nucleotides align to TRBD1. The CDR3 has 16 amino acids. Germline CDR1 is SEHNR and CDR2 is FQNEAQ (reference sequence). The V segment lost 9 bases and the J segment 0 bases; nucleotides outside the gene matches: 6. The CDR3 DNA reads TGTGCCAGTAGACAGGGGGGACGCTCTGGGGCCAACGTCCTGACTTTC. This gives the protein CASRQGGRSGANVLTF.

This clonotype has only a few counts. The CDR3 bases are TGTGCCATCAGTTCAATCGGGACAGGGAGTCCCGGGGAGCTGTTTTTT. Translated: CAISSIGTGSPGELFF. The V call is TRBV10-3, the J call TRBJ2-2, with 9 bases identical to TRBD1. V lost 5 bases to trimming and J lost 6 bases; unmatched junction nucleotides: 10. The CDR3 is 16 residues long. CDR1 ENHRY and CDR2 SYGVKD come from the germline V gene.

Many counts were recorded for this clonotype. V usage is TRBV10-3 and J usage is TRBJ1-3; possible D gene TRBD1, 5 bases. The V end lost 0 bases, the J end lost 0 bases, and 9 bases lay between the germline ends. Germline lookup yields CDR1 ENHRY and CDR2 SYGVKD. The CDR3 is 16 amino acids. Here the CDR3 reads CAISESGPSSGNTIYF. As DNA, the CDR3 is TGTGCCATCAGTGAGTCGGGGCCCAGCTCTGGAAACACCATATATTTT.

The chain recombines TRBV4-1 with TRBJ2-1; 8 bases line up with TRBD2. With V trimmed by 4 bases and J by 0 bases, 11 bases remained unmatched. Germline lookup yields CDR1 MGHRA and CDR2 YSYEKL. This CDR3 region has 18 residues. Here the CDR3 DNA reads TGCGCCAGCAGCCCACAAGGGGCAAGCGGGAGCTCCTACAATGAGCAGTTCTTC. Its translation is CASSPQGASGSSYNEQFF.

The chain couples TRBV11-2 to TRBJ2-7; 15 bases agree with TRBD2. V trimming: 1 base; J trimming: 2 bases; junction bases outside the gene matches: 6. Germline V gene data show CDR1 as SGHAT and CDR2 as FQNNGV. The CDR3 extends over 18 amino acids. CDR3 nucleotides: TGTGCCAGCAGCTTAGTAGTGGGACTAGCGGGGGGCACCTACGAGCAGTACTTC. It is translated as CASSLVVGLAGGTYEQYF.

This clonotype was detected many times. The chain carries TRBV7-9 and TRBJ1-1; D ambiguous. The CDR3 loop spans 14 amino acids. The V gene lost 3 bases and the J gene lost 4 bases, with 12 bases spanning the gap. Germline loops: CDR1 SEHNR, CDR2 FQNEAQ (reference sequence). CDR3 in DNA: TGTGCCAGCAGCTTGGCGGGCACTCCCACTGAAGCTTTCTTT. Amino acids: CASSLAGTPTEAFF.

V usage is TRBV4-3 and J usage is TRBJ2-2; D is unresolved. The germline V gene has CDR1 LGHNA and CDR2 YSLEER. The CDR3 has 14 amino acids. V lost 5 bases to trimming and J lost 0 bases, with 7 bases between them. CDR3 residues: CASSYLTNTGELFF. CDR3 bases: TGCGCCAGCAGCTACCTGACGAACACCGGGGAGCTGTTTTTT.

This clonotype was recorded many times. The genes are TRBV11-2 and TRBJ2-3, with 10 bases matching TRBD2. The CDR3 sequence is 20 residues long. Germline V gives CDR1 SGHAT, CDR2 FQNNGV. The J segment lost 0 bases and the V segment lost 5 bases, leaving 17 bases of the junction unmatched. As DNA, the CDR3 is TGTGCCAGCAGCCCCTTATCGTGGCAGCGGGAGGGAGAGAGCACAGATACGCAGTATTTT. Residues: CASSPLSWQREGESTDTQYF.

The chain links TRBV25-1 to TRBJ2-1; tentatively, D is TRBD1 (6 bases). Germline V gene lookup returns CDR1 MGHDK and CDR2 SYGVNS. The CDR3 has 15 amino acids. Trimming left V 4 bases short and J 9 bases short, with 19 bases between. The CDR3, as DNA: TGTGCCAGCAGTGGCATAACAGGGATTTACGCTGAGCAGTTCTTC. Translating gives CASSGITGIYAEQFF.

This clonotype was seen many times. The gene calls are TRBV12-3 or TRBV12-4 and TRBJ2-1; D perhaps matches TRBD2 (6 bases). The CDR3 runs 18 residues. Trimming stripped 5 bases from V and 4 bases from J, with 24 bases between. In nucleotides, the CDR3 is TGTGCCAGCAGTCCCGGGGACTTCTGGGGGTACGTTTACAATGAGCAGTTCTTC. Translation: CASSPGDFWGYVYNEQFF.

In its sample, this clonotype was seen many times. The rearrangement joins TRBV29-1 to TRBJ2-1, with 7 bases aligning to TRBD2. The CDR3 loop spans 13 amino acids. CDR1 and CDR2 from the germline V gene are SQVTM and ANQGSEA. After removal of 7 bases from V and 10 bases from J, the junction contained 13 bases not matched to a gene. CDR3 amino acids: CSAAGVGVREQFF. CDR3 bases: TGCAGCGCCGCGGGGGTGGGAGTAAGGGAGCAGTTCTTC.

V usage is TRBV20-1 and J usage is TRBJ2-5; 11 bases are shared with TRBD2. The germline CDR1 and CDR2 sequences are DFQATT and SNEGSKA (reference sequence). The CDR3 is made up of 14 amino acids. With V trimmed by 7 bases and J by 4 bases, 8 bases remained unmatched. CDR3: CSVKVAGGRETQYF. The CDR3 region has the DNA TGCAGTGTTAAAGTAGCGGGGGGGCGAGAGACCCAGTACTTC.

Only a few counts were recorded for this clonotype. The rearrangement uses TRBV20-1 and TRBJ2-3; 7 nucleotides agree with TRBD2. Germline CDR1 and CDR2: DFQATT and SNEGSKA (reference sequence). CDR3 length equals 13 residues. J lost 2 bases, V lost 6 bases, and 5 bases had no gene match. CDR3 nucleotides: TGCAGTGCCCAGCGGGAAGTCACAGATACGCAGTATTTT. Amino acid sequence: CSAQREVTDTQYF.

This clonotype occurred many times. Compared with germline, one end of the junction differs, possibly owing to a read error. This chain connects TRBV5-1 to TRBJ2-7, with 10 bases aligning to TRBD1. This CDR3 comprises 17 residues. The germline gives CDR1 SGHRS, CDR2 YFSETQ. The CDR3 here is CASRLAPGQGFAYEQYF. In nucleotides, the CDR3 is TGCGCCAGCAGGTTGGCACCGGGACAGGGGTTTGCCTACGAGCAGTACTTC. Looking up the rest from reference TRBV5-1 and TRBJ2-7 gives the full variable domain: KAGVTQTPRYLIKTRGQQVTLSCSPISGHRSVSWYQQTPGQGLQFLFEYFSETQRNKGNFPGRFSGRQFSNSRSEMNVSTLELGDSALYLCASRLAPGQGFAYEQYFGPGTRLTVT.

V and J are TRBV2 and TRBJ2-3; D is perhaps TRBD1 (5 bases). Deletions cut 4 bases from V and 4 bases from J, with 12 bases between. Germline V gene data show CDR1 as SNHLY and CDR2 as FYNNEI. The CDR3 extends over 14 amino acids. The CDR3 DNA follows: TGTGCCAGCAGTGGGTCCAGGGTCGCAGATACGCAGTATTTT. Encoded protein: CASSGSRVADTQYF.

The J gene is TRBJ2-1, the V gene TRBV6-4; a possible D gene is TRBD1 (5 bases). Germline-derived CDR1 and CDR2 are MRHNA and SNTAGT. The CDR3 runs to 14 residues. V was trimmed by 0 bases and J by 9 bases, leaving 12 bases between them. The CDR3 bases are TGTGCCAGCAGTGACTCTATGTGGACATCTGAGCAGTTCTTC. The encoded protein is CASSDSMWTSEQFF.

The chain is built from TRBV28 and TRBJ2-7; 11 positions match TRBD2. The V segment lost 6 bases and the J segment 3 bases; nucleotides outside the gene matches: 16. Germline CDR1 and CDR2: MDHEN and SYDVKM. CDR3 length: 18 amino acids. As DNA, the CDR3 is TGTGCCAGCAGCCCTGCCGGAGTAGCGGGAGGGCCCCACTACGAGCAGTACTTC. Protein product: CASSPAGVAGGPHYEQYF.

This clonotype has just a few counts. This chain connects TRBV7-8 to TRBJ2-7; D is uncertain. The CDR3 extends over 14 amino acids. The ends were cut back, 5 bases at V and 1 base at J, with 12 bases in the middle. Germline-derived CDR1 and CDR2 are SGHVS and FQNEAQ. Here the CDR3 DNA reads TGTGCCAGCAGCCAAGGACCCATGTCCTACGAGCAGTACTTC. Its translation: CASSQGPMSYEQYF.

This clonotype was seen ten or more times. The CDR3 sequence: CASAPYGSNEQFF. CDR3 sequence (DNA): TGTGCCAGCGCGCCTTATGGGTCCAATGAGCAGTTCTTC. The genes are TRBV7-9 and TRBJ2-1; no reliable D call. This CDR3 spans 13 amino acids. Looked up from germline, CDR1 is SEHNR and CDR2 is FQNEAQ (reference sequence). Trimming pared 8 bases from V and 6 bases from J, leaving 14 bases between.

This clonotype appeared many times. The V call is TRBV7-2, the J call TRBJ2-7; 8 bases fit TRBD1. With 0 bases clipped from V and 1 base from J, the junction kept 8 bases outside the gene matches. Germline assignment: CDR1 SGHTA and CDR2 FQGNSA. This CDR3 contains 17 residues. The CDR3 DNA sequence: TGTGCCAGCAGCTTAGCGAGGGGACAGGCGCGATCCTACGAGCAGTACTTC. Translating it yields CASSLARGQARSYEQYF.

V and J are TRBV20-1 and TRBJ2-5, with TRBD1 identical over 9 bases. With 0 bases clipped from V and 4 bases from J, the junction kept 6 bases outside the gene matches. The CDR3 contains 15 residues. Germline-derived CDR1 and CDR2 are DFQATT and SNEGSKA (reference sequence). DNA for the CDR3: TGCAGTGCTAGAGATCGACAGGGGGTATCAGAGACCCAGTACTTC. It translates to CSARDRQGVSETQYF.

This clonotype was counted ten times or more. The gene calls are TRBV4-3 and TRBJ2-5, with 7 bases aligning to TRBD1. The J segment lost 4 bases and the V segment lost 0 bases, leaving 5 bases of the junction unmatched. The CDR3 contains 15 residues. Germline V gene data show CDR1 as LGHNA and CDR2 as YSLEER. CDR3 DNA sequence: TGCGCCAGCAGCCAAGAAGACAACAGGGGAGAGACCCAGTACTTC. Its protein is CASSQEDNRGETQYF.

In its sample, this clonotype was seen a few times. V and J are TRBV7-9 and TRBJ2-1; 8 bases line up with TRBD2. CDR3 length equals 15 residues. Looked up from germline, CDR1 is SEHNR and CDR2 is FQNEAQ (reference sequence). V shed 1 base and J 8 bases; nucleotides not matched to a gene: 7. This CDR3 reads CASSLVSGNPHEQFF. Here the CDR3 DNA reads TGTGCCAGCAGCTTAGTTAGCGGGAATCCGCATGAGCAGTTCTTC.